The rows below give T cell receptor beta chains drawn from one sample of a study of molecular identifiers for immune sequencing clone quantification. MiXCR, applied by TCRdb to the PCR reads, yields one record per CDR3 protein. The sample records 460,000 or so distinct CDR3 sequences, about 20% being singletons. Sequenced input: naive CD8+ T cells from blood, with Jurkat cell RNA spiked in. The receptor source for this set is a human donor in good health. Some libraries in this study had Jurkat cell RNA spiked in. Both conserved end residues are part of each CDR3. The order of the fields is V gene, CDR3 length, D gene, J gene, CDR3 protein. The D gene is left open where the match is weak.

TRBV7-2	16	TRBD2	TRBJ2-3	CASRRSGGAGTDTQYF
TRBV28	13	-	TRBJ2-7	CASSPLGPDEQYF
TRBV5-1	15	TRBD2	TRBJ2-5	CASSETSGTGETQYF
TRBV4-3	18	-	TRBJ2-2	CASSQDLGTPPNTGELFF
TRBV4-3	13	-	TRBJ1-1	CASSPFIGTEAFF
TRBV19	15	TRBD2	TRBJ2-1	CASRRTSEPYNEQFF
TRBV7-9	13	-	TRBJ1-1	CASSSSGAPEAFF
TRBV7-2	12	-	TRBJ2-3	CASSPVGGTQYF
TRBV5-4	20	-	TRBJ1-4	CASSPKSGMYSFATNEKLFF
TRBV7-6	14	-	TRBJ1-1	CASSSIQMNTEAFF
TRBV15	15	TRBD1	TRBJ2-7	CATSRDLGTELEQYF
TRBV30	12	-	TRBJ2-1	CAWSVQTGEQFF
TRBV4-3	14	-	TRBJ2-7	CASSPEEHSYEQYF
TRBV27	16	TRBD2	TRBJ2-5	CASSTLAGEGQETQYF
TRBV11-2	19	TRBD2	TRBJ2-3	CASSTPRGSAGSYTDTQYF
TRBV19	13	-	TRBJ1-5	CASNGIGNQPQHF
TRBV3-2	13	-	TRBJ2-7	CASSPGVVYEQYF
TRBV12-3/TRBV12-4	16	TRBD1	TRBJ1-1	CASSSLPTGGNTEAFF
TRBV21-1	19	-	TRBJ2-2	CASSKQAFQSGESTGELFF
TRBV29-1	16	TRBD2	TRBJ2-3	CSVELASGGSTDTQYF
TRBV7-2	16	TRBD1	TRBJ1-4	CASSSTTGATGEKLFF
TRBV7-9	19	TRBD2	TRBJ2-7	CASSRTGTSGQLPLYEQYF
TRBV29-1	13	-	TRBJ1-2	CSVVDSSNYGYTF